This T cell receptor (beta chain) was sequenced for a study of neurological immune-mediated disorders. Study results and caveats: Because no CDR3 amino acid sequences were shared across subjects by expanded clones, private repertoires were suggested in all groups.

Trimming at V came to 7 bases and at J to 0 bases, leaving 12 bases not matched to a gene. CDR3 length equals 17 residues. Germline V CDR1 and CDR2: MNHEY, SVGEGT. In this sample, this clonotype turned up many times. Its specificity is unknown. Synthesis of cDNA was carried out by template-switch 5'RACE. The reaction used 10-nucleotide random UMIs. TCRdb reanalysed the 5' RACE reads using MiXCR and keeps one entry per CDR3 protein. The repertoire holds approximately 100,000 distinct CDR3 sequences, with 3.5% as singletons. Preparation of the unsorted libraries drew on 2 million PBMCs stored at -80 C. Sequences were obtained from PBMCs. This TCR came from a woman aged 18 to 35 with multiple sclerosis. The rearrangement links TRBV6-2 or TRBV6-3 to TRBJ1-5; 7 bases fit TRBD1. The DNA for the CDR3 is TGTGCCAGCAATTTAGGGACAGCTACGTTTAGCAATCAGCCCCAGCATTTT. Amino acids: CASNLGTATFSNQPQHF.